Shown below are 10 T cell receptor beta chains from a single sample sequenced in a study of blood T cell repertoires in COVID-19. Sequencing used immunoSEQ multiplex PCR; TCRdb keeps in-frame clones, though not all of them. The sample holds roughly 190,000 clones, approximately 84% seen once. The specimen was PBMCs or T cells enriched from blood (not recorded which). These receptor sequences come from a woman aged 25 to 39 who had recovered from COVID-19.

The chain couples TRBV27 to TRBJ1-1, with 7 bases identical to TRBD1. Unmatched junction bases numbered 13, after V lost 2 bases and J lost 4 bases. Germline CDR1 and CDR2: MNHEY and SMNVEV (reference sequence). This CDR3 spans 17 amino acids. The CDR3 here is CASSLARGRRVSTEAFF. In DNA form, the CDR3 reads TGTGCCAGCAGTTTAGCTAGGGGGCGCCGGGTGAGCACTGAAGCTTTCTTT.

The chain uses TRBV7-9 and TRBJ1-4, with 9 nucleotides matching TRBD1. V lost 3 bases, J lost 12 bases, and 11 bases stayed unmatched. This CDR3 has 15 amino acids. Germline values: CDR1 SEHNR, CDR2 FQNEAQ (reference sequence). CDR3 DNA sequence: TGTGCCAGCAGCTTTCCGGGACAGGGATATCGGGAACTGTTTTTT. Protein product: CASSFPGQGYRELFF.

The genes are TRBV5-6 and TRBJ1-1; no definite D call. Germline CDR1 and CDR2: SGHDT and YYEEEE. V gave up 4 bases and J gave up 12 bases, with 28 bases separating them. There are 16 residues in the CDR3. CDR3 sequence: CASSQRGLAEGPKTFF. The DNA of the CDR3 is TGTGCCAGCAGCCAGCGAGGTTTAGCGGAAGGGCCCAAAACTTTCTTT.

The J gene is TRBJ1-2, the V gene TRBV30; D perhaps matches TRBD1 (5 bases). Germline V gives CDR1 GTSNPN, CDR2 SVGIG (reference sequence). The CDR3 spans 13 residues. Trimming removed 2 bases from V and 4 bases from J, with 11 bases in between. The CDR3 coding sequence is TGTGCCTGGAGTTCAAACAGGCTCTATGGCTACACCTTC. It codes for CAWSSNRLYGYTF.

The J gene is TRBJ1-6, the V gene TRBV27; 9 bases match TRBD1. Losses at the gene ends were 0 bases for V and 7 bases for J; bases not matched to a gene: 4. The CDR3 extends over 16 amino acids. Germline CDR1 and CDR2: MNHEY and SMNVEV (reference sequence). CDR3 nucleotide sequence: TGTGCCAGCAGTTTATCGGGACAGGGTCGAAATTCACCCCTCCACTTT. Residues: CASSLSGQGRNSPLHF.

CDR3 DNA: TGTGCCAGCAGCCCACAGGGGGGGAGGAGTGGAGATACGCAGTATTTT. It codes for CASSPQGGRSGDTQYF. The chain is built from TRBV2 and TRBJ2-3, with D perhaps TRBD1 (8 bases). Trimming shortened V by 6 bases and J by 5 bases, and 21 bases separated the two germline ends. The CDR3 spans 16 residues. Germline V CDR1 and CDR2: SNHLY, FYNNEI. Full variable domain (remainder filled in from reference TRBV2 and TRBJ2-3): EPEVTQTPSHQVTQMGQEVILRCVPISNHLYFYWYRQILGQKVEFLVSFYNNEISEKSEIFDDQFSVERPDGSNFTLKIRSTKLEDSAMYFCASSPQGGRSGDTQYFGPGTRLTVL.

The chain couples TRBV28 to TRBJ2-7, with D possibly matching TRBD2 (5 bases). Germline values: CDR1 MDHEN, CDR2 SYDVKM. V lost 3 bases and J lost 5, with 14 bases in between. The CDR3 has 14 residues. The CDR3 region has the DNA TGTGCCAGCAGTTTTTCTAGCCCTATCAACGAGCAGTACTTC. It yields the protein CASSFSSPINEQYF.

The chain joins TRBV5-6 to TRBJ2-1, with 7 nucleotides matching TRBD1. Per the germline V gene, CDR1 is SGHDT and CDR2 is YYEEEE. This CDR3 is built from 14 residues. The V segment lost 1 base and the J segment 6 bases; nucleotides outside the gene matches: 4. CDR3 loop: CASSLIQGTNEQFF. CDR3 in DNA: TGTGCCAGCAGCTTGATACAGGGGACCAATGAGCAGTTCTTC.

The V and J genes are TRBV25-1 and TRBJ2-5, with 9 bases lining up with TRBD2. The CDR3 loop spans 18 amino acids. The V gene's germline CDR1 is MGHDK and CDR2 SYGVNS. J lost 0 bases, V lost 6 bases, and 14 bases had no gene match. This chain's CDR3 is CASRAVVAGAVYQETQYF. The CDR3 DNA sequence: TGTGCCAGCAGGGCCGTGGTAGCGGGAGCTGTGTACCAAGAGACCCAGTACTTC.

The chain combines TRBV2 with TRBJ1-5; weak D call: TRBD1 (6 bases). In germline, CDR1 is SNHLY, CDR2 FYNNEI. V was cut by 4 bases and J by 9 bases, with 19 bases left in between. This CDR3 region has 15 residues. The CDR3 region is CASSGEGRGQGPQHF. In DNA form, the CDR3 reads TGTGCCAGCAGTGGGGAAGGGCGGGGGCAAGGGCCCCAGCATTTT.